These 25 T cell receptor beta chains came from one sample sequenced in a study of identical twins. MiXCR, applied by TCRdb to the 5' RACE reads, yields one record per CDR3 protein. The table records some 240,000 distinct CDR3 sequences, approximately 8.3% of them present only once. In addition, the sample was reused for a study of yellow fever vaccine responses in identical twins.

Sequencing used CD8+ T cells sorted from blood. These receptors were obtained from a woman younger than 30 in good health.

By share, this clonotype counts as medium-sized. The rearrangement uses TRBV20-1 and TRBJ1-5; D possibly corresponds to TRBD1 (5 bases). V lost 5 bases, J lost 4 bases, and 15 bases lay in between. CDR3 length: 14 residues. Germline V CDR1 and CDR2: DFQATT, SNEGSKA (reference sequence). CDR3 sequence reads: CSAVTGRENQPQHF. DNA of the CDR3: TGCAGTGCTGTTACGGGACGAGAAAATCAGCCCCAGCATTTT.

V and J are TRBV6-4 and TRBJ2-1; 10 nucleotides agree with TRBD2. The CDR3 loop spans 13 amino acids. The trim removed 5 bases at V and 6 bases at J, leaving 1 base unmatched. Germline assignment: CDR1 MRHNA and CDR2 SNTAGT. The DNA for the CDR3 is TGTGCCAGCAGTAGCGGGGGGGCCAATGAGCAGTTCTTC. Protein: CASSSGGANEQFF.

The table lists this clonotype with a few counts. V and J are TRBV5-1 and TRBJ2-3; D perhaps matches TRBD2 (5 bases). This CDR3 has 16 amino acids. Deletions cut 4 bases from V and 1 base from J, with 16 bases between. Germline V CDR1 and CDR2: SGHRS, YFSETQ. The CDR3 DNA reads TGCGCCAGCAGCCCCGCCTGGGAGTGGGGCACAGATACGCAGTATTTT. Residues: CASSPAWEWGTDTQYF.

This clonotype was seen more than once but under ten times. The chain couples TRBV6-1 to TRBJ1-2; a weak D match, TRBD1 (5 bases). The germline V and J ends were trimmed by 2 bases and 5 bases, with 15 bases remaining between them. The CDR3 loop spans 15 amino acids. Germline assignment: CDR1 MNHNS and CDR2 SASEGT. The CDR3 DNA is TGTGCCAGCAGTGAAATTGGTAAAGGGGATTATGGCTACACCTTC. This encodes CASSEIGKGDYGYTF.

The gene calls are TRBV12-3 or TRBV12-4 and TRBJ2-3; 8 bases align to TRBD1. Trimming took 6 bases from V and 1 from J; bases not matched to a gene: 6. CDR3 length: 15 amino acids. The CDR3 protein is CASRPTGQGTDTQYF. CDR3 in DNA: TGTGCCAGCAGGCCGACGGGACAGGGCACAGATACGCAGTATTTT.

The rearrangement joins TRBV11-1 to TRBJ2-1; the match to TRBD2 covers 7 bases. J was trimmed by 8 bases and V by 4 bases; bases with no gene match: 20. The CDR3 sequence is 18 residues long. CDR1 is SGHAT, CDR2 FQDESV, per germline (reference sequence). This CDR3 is CASSSPEMAGVLWDEQFF. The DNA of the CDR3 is TGTGCCAGCAGCTCCCCCGAGATGGCGGGAGTTCTTTGGGATGAGCAGTTCTTC.

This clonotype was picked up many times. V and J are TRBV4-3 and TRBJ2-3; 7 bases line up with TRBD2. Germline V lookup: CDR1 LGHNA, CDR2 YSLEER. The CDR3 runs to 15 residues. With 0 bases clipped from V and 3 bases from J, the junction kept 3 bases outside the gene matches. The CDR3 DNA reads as TGCGCCAGCAGCCAAGATGGTAGCGGGACAGATACGCAGTATTTT. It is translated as CASSQDGSGTDTQYF.

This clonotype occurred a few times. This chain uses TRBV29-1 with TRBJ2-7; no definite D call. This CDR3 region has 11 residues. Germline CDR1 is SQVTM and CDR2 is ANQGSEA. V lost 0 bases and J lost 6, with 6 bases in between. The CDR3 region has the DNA TGCAGCGTTGAAGATGGTACCGAGCAGTACTTC. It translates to CSVEDGTEQYF.

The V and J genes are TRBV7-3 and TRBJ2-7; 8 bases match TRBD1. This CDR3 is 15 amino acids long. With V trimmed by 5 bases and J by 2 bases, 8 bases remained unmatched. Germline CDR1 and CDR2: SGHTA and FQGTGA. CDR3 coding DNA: TGTGCCAGCAGCCCTGGACAGGGTAAAACCTACGAGCAGTACTTC. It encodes CASSPGQGKTYEQYF.

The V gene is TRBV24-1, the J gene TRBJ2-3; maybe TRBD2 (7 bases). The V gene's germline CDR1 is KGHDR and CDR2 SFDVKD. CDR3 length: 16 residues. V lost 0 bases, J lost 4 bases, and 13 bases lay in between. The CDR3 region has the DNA TGTGCCACCAGTGATTTGACTACGGGGGGCCCAGATACGCAGTATTTT. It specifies CATSDLTTGGPDTQYF.

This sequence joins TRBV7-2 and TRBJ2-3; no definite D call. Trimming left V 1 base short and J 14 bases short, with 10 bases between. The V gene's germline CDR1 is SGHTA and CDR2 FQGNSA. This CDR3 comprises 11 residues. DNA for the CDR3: TGTGCCAGCAGCTTAGGAGTTGGTCTGTATTTT. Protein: CASSLGVGLYF.

The DNA for the CDR3 is TGTGCCAGCTCTTCGCGGACAGGGGACAATGAGCAGTTCTTC. Amino acid sequence: CASSSRTGDNEQFF. This chain connects TRBV2 to TRBJ2-1; 9 positions agree with TRBD1. The CDR3 sequence is 14 residues long. V trimming: 8 bases; J trimming: 5 bases; junction bases outside the gene matches: 7. Germline-derived CDR1 and CDR2 are SNHLY and FYNNEI.

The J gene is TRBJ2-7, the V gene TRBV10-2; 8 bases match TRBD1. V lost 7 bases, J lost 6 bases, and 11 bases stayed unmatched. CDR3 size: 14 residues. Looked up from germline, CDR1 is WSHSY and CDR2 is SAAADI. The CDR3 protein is CASTDRGVLGEQYF. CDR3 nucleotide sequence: TGCGCCAGCACCGACAGGGGTGTATTAGGCGAGCAGTACTTC.

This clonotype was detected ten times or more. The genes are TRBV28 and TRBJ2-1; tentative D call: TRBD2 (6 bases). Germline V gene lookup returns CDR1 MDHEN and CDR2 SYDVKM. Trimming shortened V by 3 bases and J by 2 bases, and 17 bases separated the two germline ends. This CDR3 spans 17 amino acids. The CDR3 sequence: CASSFGPGAGTYNEQFF. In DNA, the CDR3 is TGTGCCAGCAGTTTTGGGCCCGGGGCGGGAACCTACAATGAGCAGTTCTTC.

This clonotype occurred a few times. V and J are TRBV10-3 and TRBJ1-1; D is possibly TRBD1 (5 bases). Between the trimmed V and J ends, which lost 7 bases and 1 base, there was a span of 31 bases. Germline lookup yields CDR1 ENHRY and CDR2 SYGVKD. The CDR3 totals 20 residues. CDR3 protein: CAIMRAQGQGRSASNTEAFF. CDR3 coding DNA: TGTGCCATCATGAGGGCCCAAGGGCAGGGCCGTTCCGCTTCGAACACTGAAGCTTTCTTT.

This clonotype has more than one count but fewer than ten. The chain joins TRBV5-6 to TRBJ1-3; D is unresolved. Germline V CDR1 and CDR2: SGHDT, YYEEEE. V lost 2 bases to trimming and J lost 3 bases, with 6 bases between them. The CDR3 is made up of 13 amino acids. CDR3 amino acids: CASSFGFGNTIYF. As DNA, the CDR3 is TGTGCCAGCAGCTTTGGTTTTGGAAACACCATATATTTT. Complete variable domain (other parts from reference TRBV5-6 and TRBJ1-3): DAGVTQSPTHLIKTRGQQVTLRCSPKSGHDTVSWYQQALGQGPQFIFQYYEEEERQRGNFPDRFSGHQFPNYSSELNVNALLLGDSALYLCASSFGFGNTIYFGEGSWLTVV.

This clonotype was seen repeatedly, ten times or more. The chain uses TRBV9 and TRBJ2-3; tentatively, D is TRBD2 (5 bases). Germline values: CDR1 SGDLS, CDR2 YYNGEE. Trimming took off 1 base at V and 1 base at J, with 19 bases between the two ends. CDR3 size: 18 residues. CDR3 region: CASSVSDNRTGGTDTQYF. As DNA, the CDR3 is TGTGCCAGCAGCGTATCCGACAACCGAACCGGGGGCACAGATACGCAGTATTTT.

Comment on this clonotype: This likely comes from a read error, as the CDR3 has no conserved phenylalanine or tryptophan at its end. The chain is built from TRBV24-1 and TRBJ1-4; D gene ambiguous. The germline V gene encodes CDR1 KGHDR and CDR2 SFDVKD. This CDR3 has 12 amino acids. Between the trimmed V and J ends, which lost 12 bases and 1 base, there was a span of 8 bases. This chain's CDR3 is CAGRGTNEKLFY. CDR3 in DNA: TGTGCCGGTCGGGGAACTAATGAAAAACTGTTTTAT.

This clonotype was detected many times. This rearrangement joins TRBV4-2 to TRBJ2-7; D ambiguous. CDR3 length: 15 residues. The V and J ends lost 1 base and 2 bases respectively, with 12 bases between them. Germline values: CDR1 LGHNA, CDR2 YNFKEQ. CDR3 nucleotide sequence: TGTGCCAGCAGCCAAGCCATTCCTCCTGCCTACGAGCAGTACTTC. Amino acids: CASSQAIPPAYEQYF.

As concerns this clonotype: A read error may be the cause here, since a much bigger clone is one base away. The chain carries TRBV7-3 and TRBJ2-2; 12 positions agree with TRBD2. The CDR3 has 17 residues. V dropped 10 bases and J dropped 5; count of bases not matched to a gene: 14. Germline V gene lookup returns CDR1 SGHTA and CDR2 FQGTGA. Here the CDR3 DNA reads TGTGCCATCACCTTAGGAGAGACTAGCGGGAGAACCGGGGAGCTGTTTTTT. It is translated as CAITLGETSGRTGELFF.

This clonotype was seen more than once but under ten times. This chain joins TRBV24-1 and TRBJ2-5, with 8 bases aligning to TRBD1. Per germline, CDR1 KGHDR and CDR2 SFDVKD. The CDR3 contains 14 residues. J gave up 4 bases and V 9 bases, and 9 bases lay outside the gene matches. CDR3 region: CATVDRGSPETQYF. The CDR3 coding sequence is TGTGCCACCGTAGACAGGGGTTCTCCAGAGACCCAGTACTTC.

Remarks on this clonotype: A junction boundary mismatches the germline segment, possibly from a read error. CDR3 amino acids: CASSDGTMNQEAQYF. DNA for the CDR3: TGTGCCAGCAGCGACGGGACAATGAACCAAGAGGCCCAGTACTTC. The gene calls are TRBV9 and TRBJ2-5; D is possibly TRBD1 (6 bases). Germline assignment: CDR1 SGDLS and CDR2 YYNGEE. The CDR3 totals 15 residues.

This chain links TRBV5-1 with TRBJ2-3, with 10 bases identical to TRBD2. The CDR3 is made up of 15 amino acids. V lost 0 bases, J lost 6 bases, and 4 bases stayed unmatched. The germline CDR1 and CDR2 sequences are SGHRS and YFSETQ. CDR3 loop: CASSLERGGQDTQYF. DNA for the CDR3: TGCGCCAGCAGCTTGGAGCGGGGGGGCCAGGATACGCAGTATTTT.

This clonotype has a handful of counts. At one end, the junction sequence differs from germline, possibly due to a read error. Here the CDR3 DNA reads TGTGCCAGCAGCGCTAGCGGGAACGCCGGGGAGCTGTTTTTT. Its translation is CASSASGNAGELFF. J is TRBJ2-2 and V is TRBV5-5, with 9 bases fitting TRBD2. Germline V CDR1 and CDR2: SGHKS, YYEKEE (reference sequence). The CDR3 contains 14 residues.

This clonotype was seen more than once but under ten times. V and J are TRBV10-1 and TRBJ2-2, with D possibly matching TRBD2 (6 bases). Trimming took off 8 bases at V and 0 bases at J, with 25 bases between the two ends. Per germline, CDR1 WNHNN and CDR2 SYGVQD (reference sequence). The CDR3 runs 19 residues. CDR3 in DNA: TGCGCCAGCCCCCCGTGGGACTTCCACTGTAACTCGAACACCGGGGAGCTGTTTTTT. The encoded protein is CASPPWDFHCNSNTGELFF.